This TCR beta chain comes out of a study of T cell responses to AZD1222 COVID-19 vaccine. General study points: Spike-specific TCR breadth rose after two AZD1222 doses, and depth rose as well. Within unmutated variant regions lay the reported targets of nearly half of spike-specific TCRs. Only six individuals given AZD1222 were seropositive at baseline.

Regarding this clone: The antigen is undetermined.

The ends lost 3 bases at V and 0 bases at J; junction bases unmatched: 4. CDR3 size: 17 residues. Germline CDR1 reads LNHDA; CDR2 reads SQIVND (reference sequence). Sequenced by immunoSEQ multiplex PCR; TCRdb stores in-frame clones only, minus some. The data contain 100,000 to 120,000 clones, roughly 89% of them seen just once; the ten biggest clones take up over 2%. This material consisted of peripheral blood, taken 28 days after the second AZD1222 dose. J is TRBJ2-7 and V is TRBV19; 14 bases line up with TRBD2. The clonotype comes from an adult who received the AZD1222 COVID-19 vaccine. CDR3 amino acids: CASSIRGLAGGSYEQYF. The CDR3 nucleotides are TGTGCCAGTAGTATCCGAGGACTAGCGGGAGGCTCCTACGAGCAGTACTTC.